This TCR beta chain comes out of a study of OX40 agonist ivuxolimab in advanced cancers. Study-wide background: Partial responses were recorded for three patients, including one with hepatocellular carcinoma and two with cutaneous melanoma.

As concerns this clone: The target antigen is unknown.

Per germline, CDR1 MDHEN and CDR2 SYDVKM. This CDR3 has 16 residues. Trimming cost V 3 bases and J 2 bases, with 16 bases left between them. Produced via immunoSEQ multiplex PCR; TCRdb's table is partial and in-frame only. The sample consists of over 80,000 clones, 70% to 90% of them appearing once. Patients who had autoimmune disease history or got systemic immunosuppression were left out. Sampling of blood occurred at baseline, cycle 4 day 1, and cycle 7 day 1. Overall study findings and caveats: Some of the lowest clonal expansion was seen in partial responders at 0.1-3.0 mg/kg.

The chain recombines TRBV28 with TRBJ2-5; possibly TRBD1 for D (5 bases). The TCR was taken from an adult with an advanced solid tumor such as melanoma, head and neck, liver or kidney cancer. This specimen was CD4+ or CD8+ T cells sorted from blood, taken in a trial of the OX40 agonist ivuxolimab. For the CDR3, the DNA is TGTGCCAGCAGTTTCGGGCAGGGTCGACTTCAAGAGACCCAGTACTTC. Protein: CASSFGQGRLQETQYF.